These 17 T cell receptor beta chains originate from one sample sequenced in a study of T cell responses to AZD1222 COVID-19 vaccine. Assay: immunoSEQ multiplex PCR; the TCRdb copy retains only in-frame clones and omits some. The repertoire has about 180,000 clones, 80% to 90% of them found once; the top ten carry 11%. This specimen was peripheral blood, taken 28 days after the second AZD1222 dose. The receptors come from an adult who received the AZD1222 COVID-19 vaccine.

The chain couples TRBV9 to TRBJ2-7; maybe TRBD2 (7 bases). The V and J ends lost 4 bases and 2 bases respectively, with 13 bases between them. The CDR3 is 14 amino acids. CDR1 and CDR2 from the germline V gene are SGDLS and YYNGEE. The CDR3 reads CASSLGGGAYEQYF. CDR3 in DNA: TGTGCCAGCAGCCTCGGAGGGGGGGCCTACGAGCAGTACTTC.

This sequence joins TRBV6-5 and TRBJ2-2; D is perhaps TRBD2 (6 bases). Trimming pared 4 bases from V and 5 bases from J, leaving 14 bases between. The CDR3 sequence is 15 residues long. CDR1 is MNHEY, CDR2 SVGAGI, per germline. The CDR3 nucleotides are TGTGCCAGCAGTTCCCCCGGGGGTAGGACCGGGGAGCTGTTTTTT. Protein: CASSSPGGRTGELFF.

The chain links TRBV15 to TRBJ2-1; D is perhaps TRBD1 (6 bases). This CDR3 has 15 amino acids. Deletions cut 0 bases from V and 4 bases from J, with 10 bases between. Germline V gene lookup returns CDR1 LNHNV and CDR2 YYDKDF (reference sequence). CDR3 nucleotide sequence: TGTGCCACCAGCAGAGATATAGGACAGTACAATGAGCAGTTCTTC. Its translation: CATSRDIGQYNEQFF.

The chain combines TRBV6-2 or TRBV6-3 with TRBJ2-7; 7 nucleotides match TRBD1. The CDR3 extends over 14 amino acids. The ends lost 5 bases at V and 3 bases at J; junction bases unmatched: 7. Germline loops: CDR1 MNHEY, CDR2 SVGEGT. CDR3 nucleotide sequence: TGTGCCAGCAGTCTGACAGGGTTCAACTACGAGCAGTACTTC. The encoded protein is CASSLTGFNYEQYF.

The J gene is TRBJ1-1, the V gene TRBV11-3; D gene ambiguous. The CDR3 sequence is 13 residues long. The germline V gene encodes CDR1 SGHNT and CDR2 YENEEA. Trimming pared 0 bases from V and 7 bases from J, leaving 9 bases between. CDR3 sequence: CASSLDLFSEAFF. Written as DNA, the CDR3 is TGTGCCAGCAGCTTAGATCTATTCAGTGAAGCTTTCTTT.

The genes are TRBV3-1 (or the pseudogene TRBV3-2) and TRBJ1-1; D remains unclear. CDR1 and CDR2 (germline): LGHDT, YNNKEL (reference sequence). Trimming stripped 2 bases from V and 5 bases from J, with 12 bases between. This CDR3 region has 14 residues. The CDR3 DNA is TGTGCCAGCAGCCAAATAACCGGGGAAACTGAAGCTTTCTTT. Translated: CASSQITGETEAFF.

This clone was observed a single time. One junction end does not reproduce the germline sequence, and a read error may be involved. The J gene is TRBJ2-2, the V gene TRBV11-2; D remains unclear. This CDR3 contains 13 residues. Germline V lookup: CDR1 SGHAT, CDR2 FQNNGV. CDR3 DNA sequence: TGTGCCAGCAGCGTAGACTACACCGGGGAGCTGTTTTTT. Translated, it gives CASSVDYTGELFF. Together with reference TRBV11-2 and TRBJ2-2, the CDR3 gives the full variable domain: EAGVAQSPRYKIIEKRQSVAFWCNPISGHATLYWYQQILGQGPKLLIQFQNNGVVDDSQLPKDRFSAERLKGVDSTLKIQPAKLEDSAVYLCASSVDYTGELFFGEGSRLTVL.

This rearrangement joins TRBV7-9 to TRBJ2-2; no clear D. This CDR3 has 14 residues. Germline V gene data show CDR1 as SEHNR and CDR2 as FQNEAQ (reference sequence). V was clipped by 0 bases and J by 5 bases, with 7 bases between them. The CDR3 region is CASSLAWVTGELFF. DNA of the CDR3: TGTGCCAGCAGCTTAGCGTGGGTAACCGGGGAGCTGTTTTTT.

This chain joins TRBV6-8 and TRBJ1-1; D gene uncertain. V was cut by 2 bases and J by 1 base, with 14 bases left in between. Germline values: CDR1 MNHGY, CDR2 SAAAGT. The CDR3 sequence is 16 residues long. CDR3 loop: CASSYRRKDKNTEAFF. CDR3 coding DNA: TGTGCCAGCAGTTACCGTCGCAAAGATAAGAACACTGAAGCTTTCTTT.

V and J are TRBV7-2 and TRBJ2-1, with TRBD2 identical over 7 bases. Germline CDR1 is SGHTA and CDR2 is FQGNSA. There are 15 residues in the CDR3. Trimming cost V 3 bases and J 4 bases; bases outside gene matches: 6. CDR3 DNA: TGTGCCAGCAGCTTCCAAGCGGGGCGGTACAATGAGCAGTTCTTC. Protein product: CASSFQAGRYNEQFF.

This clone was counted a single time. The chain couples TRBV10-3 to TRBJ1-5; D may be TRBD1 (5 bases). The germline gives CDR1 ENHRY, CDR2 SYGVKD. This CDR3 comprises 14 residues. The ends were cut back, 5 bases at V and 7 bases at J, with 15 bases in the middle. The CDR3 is CAISWGNQGQPQHF. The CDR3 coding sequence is TGTGCCATCAGTTGGGGAAATCAGGGACAGCCCCAGCATTTT.

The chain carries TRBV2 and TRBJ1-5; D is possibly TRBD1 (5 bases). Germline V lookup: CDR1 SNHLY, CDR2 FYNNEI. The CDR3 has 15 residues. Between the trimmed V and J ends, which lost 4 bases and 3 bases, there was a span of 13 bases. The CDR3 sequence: CASSVGDGDNQPQHF. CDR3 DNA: TGTGCCAGCAGTGTGGGGGACGGCGACAATCAGCCCCAGCATTTT.

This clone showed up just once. The CDR3 DNA reads TGTGCCTGGAGTGTCTTGAGGGGCAATGAGCAGTTCTTC. Translated: CAWSVLRGNEQFF. V is TRBV30 and J is TRBJ2-1, with D perhaps TRBD1 or TRBD2 (5 bases each). CDR1 is GTSNPN and CDR2 is SVGIG in the germline V gene (reference sequence). The CDR3 loop spans 13 amino acids. V shed 0 bases and J shed 6 bases, with 9 bases lying between them.

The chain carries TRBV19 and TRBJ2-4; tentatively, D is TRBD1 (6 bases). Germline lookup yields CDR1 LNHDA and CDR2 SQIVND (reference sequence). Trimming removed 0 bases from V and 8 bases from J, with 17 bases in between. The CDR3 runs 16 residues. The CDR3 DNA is TGTGCCAGTAGTATAGATGGACAGCTCAACGGGCACATTCAGTACTTC. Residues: CASSIDGQLNGHIQYF.

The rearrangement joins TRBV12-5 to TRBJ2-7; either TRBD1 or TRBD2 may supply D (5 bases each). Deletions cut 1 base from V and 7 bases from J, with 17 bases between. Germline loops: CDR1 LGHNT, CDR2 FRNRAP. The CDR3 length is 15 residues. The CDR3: CASGLDGEQVQEQYF. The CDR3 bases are TGTGCTAGTGGTTTGGACGGGGAACAGGTCCAGGAGCAGTACTTC. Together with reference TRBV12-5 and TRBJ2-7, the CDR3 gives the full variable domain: DARVTQTPRHKVTEMGQEVTMRCQPILGHNTVFWYRQTMMQGLELLAYFRNRAPLDDSGMPKDRFSAEMPDATLATLKIQPSEPRDSAVYFCASGLDGEQVQEQYFGPGTRLTVT.

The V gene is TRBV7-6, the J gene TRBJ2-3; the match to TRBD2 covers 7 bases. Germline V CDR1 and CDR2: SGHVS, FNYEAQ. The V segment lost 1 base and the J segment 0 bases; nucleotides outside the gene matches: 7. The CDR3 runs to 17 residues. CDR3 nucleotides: TGTGCCAGCAGCTTAGGGAGTGGACTAGTGAGCACAGATACGCAGTATTTT. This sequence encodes CASSLGSGLVSTDTQYF. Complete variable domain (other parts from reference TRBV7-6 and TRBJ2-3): GAGVSQSPRYKVTKRGQDVALRCDPISGHVSLYWYRQALGQGPEFLTYFNYEAQQDKSGLPNDRFSAERPEGSISTLTIQRTEQRDSAMYRCASSLGSGLVSTDTQYFGPGTRLTVL.

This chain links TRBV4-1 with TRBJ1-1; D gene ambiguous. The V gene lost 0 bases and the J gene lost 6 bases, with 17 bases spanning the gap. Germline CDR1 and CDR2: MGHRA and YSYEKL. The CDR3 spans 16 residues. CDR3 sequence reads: CASSQETSRVRSEAFF. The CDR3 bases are TGCGCCAGCAGCCAAGAAACTTCCCGGGTCCGATCTGAAGCTTTCTTT.